These 24 T cell receptor beta chains came from one sample sequenced in a study of CD8 T cells in Susac syndrome. RNA was extracted with the RNeasy kit, and a quantity of about 0.45 to 1 ug was reverse transcribed using random hexamers. TCRdb itself ran the immunoSEQ multiplex PCR reads through MiXCR, one entry per CDR3 protein. This table has roughly 250,000 distinct CDR3 sequences, around 96% appearing once. Sequencing input: CD4+ T cells from PBMCs. These receptors were collected from a human donor with Susac syndrome.

The chain is built from TRBV7-9 and TRBJ1-1, with TRBD1 as a possible D gene (6 bases). The length of the CDR3 is 17 residues. The germline gives CDR1 SEHNR, CDR2 FQNEAQ (reference sequence). The germline V and J ends were trimmed by 8 bases and 1 base, with 23 bases remaining between them. CDR3 sequence: CASGPKRKGGGNTEAFF. The DNA for the CDR3 is TGTGCCAGCGGCCCTAAGAGAAAGGGAGGGGGGAACACTGAAGCTTTCTTT.

V and J are TRBV20-1 and TRBJ2-7; tentatively, D is TRBD1 (6 bases). The CDR3 contains 11 residues. V shed 6 bases and J shed 7 bases, with 13 bases lying between them. CDR1 and CDR2 from the germline V gene are DFQATT and SNEGSKA (reference sequence). The CDR3 region has the DNA TGCAGTGCCTTAGAAGGGGGAGAGCAGTACTTC. This translates into CSALEGGEQYF.

The rearrangement links TRBV5-6 to TRBJ2-2; 8 bases line up with TRBD2. Germline CDR1 SGHDT, CDR2 YYEEEE. The CDR3 contains 15 residues. With 0 bases clipped from V and 5 bases from J, the junction kept 3 bases outside the gene matches. The CDR3 region is CASSLVGRATGELFF. DNA for the CDR3: TGTGCCAGCAGCTTGGTCGGGAGGGCGACCGGGGAGCTGTTTTTT.

This sequence joins TRBV2 and TRBJ1-1; D not resolved. V dropped 6 bases and J dropped 2 bases, with 13 bases sitting between them. The length of the CDR3 is 14 residues. Germline CDR1 and CDR2: SNHLY and FYNNEI. CDR3 residues: CASSAAEANTEAFF. DNA of the CDR3: TGTGCCAGCAGCGCCGCCGAAGCCAACACTGAAGCTTTCTTT.

This chain uses TRBV25-1 with TRBJ2-1, with TRBD1 as a possible D gene (5 bases). Trimming left V 6 bases short and J 10 bases short, with 22 bases between. This CDR3 is built from 15 residues. The germline CDR1 and CDR2 sequences are MGHDK and SYGVNS. The CDR3 nucleotides read TGTGCCAGCAGCAACCCGGTCTTGTCAGGGCGGGAGCAGTTCTTC. It encodes CASSNPVLSGREQFF.

This sequence joins TRBV5-1 and TRBJ1-5; no clear D. The CDR3 is 15 amino acids. Trimming cost V 0 bases and J 3 bases, with 10 bases left between them. Looked up from germline, CDR1 is SGHRS and CDR2 is YFSETQ. DNA for the CDR3: TGCGCCAGCAGCTTGGAGCCGGGGAACAATCAGCCCCAGCATTTT. Residues: CASSLEPGNNQPQHF.

J is TRBJ1-2 and V is TRBV30; D unresolved. Germline values: CDR1 GTSNPN, CDR2 SVGIG (reference sequence). Trimming cost V 1 base and J 8 bases, with 14 bases left between them. This CDR3 contains 13 residues. CDR3 sequence reads: CAWSGQEVQGYTF. Written as DNA, the CDR3 is TGTGCCTGGAGTGGCCAAGAGGTACAGGGCTACACCTTC.

The genes are TRBV7-9 and TRBJ1-1; TRBD1 might be the D (6 bases). Between the trimmed V and J ends, which lost 3 bases and 4 bases, there was a span of 12 bases. This CDR3 contains 14 residues. Germline assignment: CDR1 SEHNR and CDR2 FQNEAQ (reference sequence). This CDR3 is CASSFSGECTEAFF. The CDR3 DNA sequence: TGTGCCAGCAGCTTCTCAGGGGAGTGCACTGAAGCTTTCTTT. The variable domain in full, with the rest retrieved from reference TRBV7-9 and TRBJ1-1, is DTGVSQNPRHKITKRGQNVTFRCDPISEHNRLYWYRQTLGQGPEFLTYFQNEAQLEKSRLLSDRFSAERPKGSFSTLEIQRTEQGDSAMYLCASSFSGECTEAFFGQGTRLTVV.

J is TRBJ2-1 and V is TRBV29-1, with TRBD1 matching 7 bases. This CDR3 comprises 15 residues. Germline trimming cut 3 bases from V and 0 bases from J; bases unmatched to any gene: 5. Per the germline V gene, CDR1 is SQVTM and CDR2 is ANQGSEA. CDR3 amino acids: CSVEGQLSSYNEQFF. The CDR3 region has the DNA TGCAGCGTTGAGGGACAGTTGAGCTCCTACAATGAGCAGTTCTTC.

This clonotype was counted once. This chain joins TRBV9 and TRBJ2-5; D is uncertain. The CDR3 has 15 residues. In germline, CDR1 is SGDLS, CDR2 YYNGEE. V lost 4 bases and J 7 bases, leaving 20 bases between the germline ends. The chain's CDR3 is CASSPSPIPEGTQYF. CDR3 sequence (DNA): TGTGCCAGCAGCCCATCTCCCATCCCCGAAGGGACCCAGTACTTC.

V usage is TRBV12-3 or TRBV12-4 and J usage is TRBJ1-2; perhaps TRBD1 as D (6 bases). V lost 4 bases and J lost 8, with 14 bases in between. This CDR3 contains 13 residues. Here the CDR3 reads CASSSPGVRGYTF. The CDR3 coding sequence is TGTGCCAGCAGTTCCCCAGGGGTCAGGGGCTACACCTTC.

This clonotype was seen once. V and J are TRBV9 and TRBJ2-1, with 10 bases aligning to TRBD2. The germline V gene encodes CDR1 SGDLS and CDR2 YYNGEE. The CDR3 has 18 amino acids. V shed 0 bases, J shed 8 bases, and the junction held 14 bases outside the gene matches. The CDR3 DNA is TGTGCCAGCAGCGTAGCTTGGGGGGGGACTAGCGTACGGGATGAGCAGTTCTTC. Amino acids: CASSVAWGGTSVRDEQFF.

V usage is TRBV3-1 and J usage is TRBJ2-5; D may be TRBD2 (5 bases). This CDR3 has 17 residues. V lost 0 bases and J 3 bases, leaving 17 bases between the germline ends. Germline lookup yields CDR1 LGHDT and CDR2 YNNKEL (reference sequence). The chain's CDR3 is CASSQDPGEMGEETQYF. In DNA form, the CDR3 reads TGTGCCAGCAGCCAAGATCCCGGGGAGATGGGAGAAGAGACCCAGTACTTC.

The gene calls are TRBV29-1 and TRBJ1-1; D is ambiguous. Germline V gene sequence: CDR1 SQVTM, CDR2 ANQGSEA. V gave up 4 bases and J gave up 11 bases, with 14 bases separating them. This CDR3 has 11 residues. CDR3 sequence: CSVGTAWWAFF. CDR3 nucleotides: TGCAGCGTTGGGACTGCGTGGTGGGCTTTCTTT.

J is TRBJ2-7 and V is TRBV7-2; D gene uncertain. Germline assignment: CDR1 SGHTA and CDR2 FQGNSA. V gave up 0 bases and J gave up 1 base, with 13 bases separating them. CDR3 length equals 16 residues. CDR3 nucleotides: TGTGCCAGCAGCTTAGCGCCTGGGATTCAATCCTACGAGCAGTACTTC. Protein product: CASSLAPGIQSYEQYF.

This chain connects TRBV29-1 to TRBJ2-1; D is perhaps TRBD1 (6 bases). CDR1 is SQVTM and CDR2 is ANQGSEA in the germline V gene. This CDR3 comprises 13 residues. V lost 4 bases and J lost 9, with 16 bases in between. The CDR3 DNA sequence: TGCAGCGTTGGGACAGCTAGTGCGCGTGAGCAGTTCTTC. Its translation: CSVGTASAREQFF.

This chain uses TRBV30 with TRBJ2-3, with 9 bases that match TRBD1. Unmatched junction bases numbered 6, after V lost 0 bases and J lost 5 bases. The CDR3 covers 15 residues. Germline CDR1 GTSNPN, CDR2 SVGIG (reference sequence). In DNA form, the CDR3 reads TGTGCCTGGAGTGTTCGGACAGGGGCGGGAGATACGCAGTATTTT. Amino acids: CAWSVRTGAGDTQYF.

The rearrangement links TRBV2 to TRBJ2-1, with 8 bases matching TRBD2. Germline CDR1 is SNHLY and CDR2 is FYNNEI. The CDR3 is made up of 14 amino acids. Unmatched junction bases numbered 7, after V lost 4 bases and J lost 8 bases. The CDR3 loop reads CASSARTSTDEQFF. CDR3 in DNA: TGTGCCAGCAGTGCCCGGACTAGCACGGATGAGCAGTTCTTC.

The chain links TRBV6-5 to TRBJ1-1; D gene ambiguous. CDR3 length: 14 amino acids. Per the germline V gene, CDR1 is MNHEY and CDR2 is SVGAGI. Trimming pared 0 bases from V and 4 bases from J, leaving 9 bases between. The CDR3 region has the DNA TGTGCCAGCAGTTACTCACCGGGAGTCACTGAAGCTTTCTTT. Its translation is CASSYSPGVTEAFF.

The chain combines TRBV20-1 with TRBJ1-1; D is ambiguous. V lost 6 bases to trimming and J lost 7 bases, with 18 bases between them. CDR3 length: 13 residues. Germline values: CDR1 DFQATT, CDR2 SNEGSKA (reference sequence). The CDR3 nucleotides are TGCAGTGCGCCGGGAAACCCGCTCGGTGAAGCTTTCTTT. It translates to CSAPGNPLGEAFF.

This sequence joins TRBV4-1 and TRBJ2-7; D may be TRBD2 (5 bases). This CDR3 comprises 15 residues. Germline loops: CDR1 MGHRA, CDR2 YSYEKL. Trimming stripped 1 base from V and 1 base from J, with 11 bases between. The CDR3 protein is CASSQVGLLSYEQYF. The CDR3, as DNA: TGCGCCAGCAGCCAAGTTGGACTGTTGTCCTACGAGCAGTACTTC.

The chain couples TRBV29-1 to TRBJ1-1; no clear D gene. Germline CDR1 and CDR2: SQVTM and ANQGSEA. This CDR3 is built from 12 residues. Trimming pared 5 bases from V and 3 bases from J, leaving 10 bases between. Written as DNA, the CDR3 is TGCAGCGTTTTGCGACGGGACACTGAAGCTTTCTTT. It encodes CSVLRRDTEAFF.

The chain is built from TRBV28 and TRBJ2-5, with 7 bases aligning to TRBD2. V gave up 8 bases and J gave up 5 bases; unmatched junction bases: 8. The CDR3 is made up of 13 amino acids. Germline loops: CDR1 MDHEN, CDR2 SYDVKM. This CDR3 is CASAGVLMETQYF. DNA for the CDR3: TGTGCCAGCGCGGGAGTTCTCATGGAGACCCAGTACTTC.

The chain joins TRBV29-1 to TRBJ2-5; perhaps TRBD2 as D (5 bases). Trimming left V 3 bases short and J 3 bases short, with 8 bases between. This CDR3 is 12 amino acids long. Germline V CDR1 and CDR2: SQVTM, ANQGSEA. Here the CDR3 DNA reads TGCAGCGTTGAGAGGGCAAAAGAGACCCAGTACTTC. This sequence encodes CSVERAKETQYF.